This T cell receptor (beta chain) comes out of a study of human T cells and chemical hapten exposure. Study-wide background: Small discrepancies in pooled library volume mainly accounted for the varying TCR yields per sample.

This clonotype showed up just a few times. Its antigen is not identified. Overall study results and limits: Sensitizing with DPC caused no change in TCRs above 1 in 1000 frequency.

Time point noted: healthy volunteer bleed at 6 weeks. Total RNA was isolated from unfractionated whole blood. CDR3 length: 13 residues. The ends were cut back, 6 bases at V and 5 bases at J, with 13 bases in the middle. Per germline, CDR1 MNHEY and CDR2 SMNVEV (reference sequence). As the library was built, unique molecular identifiers were attached to individual cDNA molecules. TCRdb independently ran MiXCR on the RACE reads; one entry per CDR3 protein. The sample yields tens of thousands of distinct CDR3 sequences, 7% to 9% seen once. The gene calls are TRBV27 and TRBJ2-5; D possibly corresponds to TRBD2 (6 bases). Sequencing used whole blood. This clonotype was sampled from a male donor in good health. Some clones in this sample may be carry-over from other donors' samples. CDR3 in DNA: TGTGCCAGCAGAGTATTTGGAGGGGAGACCCAGTACTTC. This translates into CASRVFGGETQYF.